These 28 T cell receptor beta chains were sequenced from one sample in a study of vaccination effects on CD4 cells after COVID-19. Sequencing was preceded by expansion of antigen-specific CD4+ T cells with viral peptide pools in the ViraFEST assay. It was after 10 days of culture that CD4+ T cells were isolated. Infection dated between March and December 2020, before the Alpha, Beta and Delta variants reached the United States. TCRdb's copy holds only in-frame clones and misses some; the assay was immunoSEQ multiplex PCR. The table shows roughly 70,000 clones, with roughly 73% occurring only once. These receptors' antigens are unknown. Specimen: CD4+ T cells from PBMCs cultured with HIV peptides, collected before COVID-19 vaccination. Subset indicated: HIV-1 Nef peptide pool negative control/reference culture. The receptors derive from a human donor who had a prior SARS-CoV-2 infection.

The V gene is TRBV2, the J gene TRBJ2-4; D tentatively fits TRBD1 or TRBD2 (5 bases each). This CDR3 is built from 14 residues. Trimming pared 10 bases from V and 0 bases from J, leaving 13 bases between. CDR1 and CDR2 (germline): SNHLY, FYNNEI. The CDR3 bases are TGTGCCACGACCGGGACCGTAGCCAAAAACATTCAGTACTTC. It codes for CATTGTVAKNIQYF.

The rearrangement links TRBV4-1 to TRBJ2-1; D remains unclear. Germline-derived CDR1 and CDR2 are MGHRA and YSYEKL. The CDR3 spans 15 residues. V dropped 0 bases and J dropped 4 bases, with 10 bases sitting between them. CDR3 loop: CASSQDLGPYNEQFF. The CDR3 nucleotides are TGCGCCAGCAGCCAAGATCTCGGCCCTTACAATGAGCAGTTCTTC.

The rearrangement joins TRBV12-3 or TRBV12-4 to TRBJ1-1; D call uncertain. Trimming shortened V by 3 bases and J by 7 bases, and 9 bases separated the two germline ends. The CDR3 spans 12 residues. CDR3 nucleotides: TGTGCCAGCAGTTTCAGAAGGCTTGAAGCTTTCTTT. Amino acid sequence: CASSFRRLEAFF.

The chain links TRBV6-5 to TRBJ1-2; 7 bases map to TRBD1. This CDR3 is built from 13 residues. Germline V gene data show CDR1 as MNHEY and CDR2 as SVGAGI. V was pared by 6 bases and J by 3 bases, with 4 bases of the junction left unmatched. For the CDR3, the DNA is TGTGCCAGCAGAAACCAGGGGGACTATGGCTACACCTTC. Translation gives CASRNQGDYGYTF.

V is TRBV7-2 and J is TRBJ2-5; TRBD2 matches 11 bases. Losses at the gene ends were 6 bases for V and 7 bases for J; bases not matched to a gene: 10. Germline loops: CDR1 SGHTA, CDR2 FQGNSA. This CDR3 has 15 amino acids. Here the CDR3 reads CASRPTSGAFGTQYF. DNA of the CDR3: TGTGCCAGCAGGCCGACTAGCGGGGCATTTGGGACCCAGTACTTC.

This clone was observed a few times. V gene TRBV7-2 combines with J gene TRBJ2-3; TRBD1 aligns across 8 bases. This CDR3 spans 16 amino acids. Germline values: CDR1 SGHTA, CDR2 FQGNSA. The V segment lost 2 bases and the J segment 4 bases; nucleotides outside the gene matches: 8. For the CDR3, the DNA is TGTGCCAGCAGCTTAAAAACAGGGGGGTGGGCAGATACGCAGTATTTT. This codes for CASSLKTGGWADTQYF.

This chain connects TRBV30 to TRBJ1-3, with unresolved D. V gave up 0 bases and J gave up 8 bases, with 8 bases separating them. Germline V gene lookup returns CDR1 GTSNPN and CDR2 SVGIG (reference sequence). The length of the CDR3 is 12 residues. The chain's CDR3 is CAWSVRADTIYF. Here the CDR3 DNA reads TGTGCCTGGAGTGTAAGGGCGGACACCATATATTTT.

The rearrangement links TRBV5-6 to TRBJ1-5; D not resolved. The V end lost 4 bases, the J end lost 7 bases, and 15 bases lay between the germline ends. The germline V gene encodes CDR1 SGHDT and CDR2 YYEEEE. The CDR3 extends over 14 amino acids. As DNA, the CDR3 is TGTGCCAGCAGCCCCGGACCCGGAGAGCAGCCCCAGCATTTT. It yields the protein CASSPGPGEQPQHF.

This clone has a handful of counts. The J gene is TRBJ1-1, the V gene TRBV11-3; D is unclear. The CDR3 covers 15 residues. The V and J ends lost 2 bases and 0 bases respectively, with 10 bases between them. Germline assignment: CDR1 SGHNT and CDR2 YENEEA. The CDR3 loop reads CASSLRASMNTEAFF. Here the CDR3 DNA reads TGTGCCAGCAGCTTAAGGGCCTCCATGAACACTGAAGCTTTCTTT. The full variable domain, completed using reference TRBV11-3 and TRBJ1-1, is EAGVVQSPRYKIIEKKQPVAFWCNPISGHNTLYWYLQNLGQGPELLIRYENEEAVDDSQLPKDRFSAERLKGVDSTLKIQPAELGDSAVYLCASSLRASMNTEAFFGQGTRLTVV.

This rearrangement joins TRBV5-1 to TRBJ2-3; 7 nucleotides line up with TRBD2. Looked up from germline, CDR1 is SGHRS and CDR2 is YFSETQ. This CDR3 region has 16 residues. The V and J ends lost 0 bases and 1 base, in that order; junction bases with no gene match: 5. Here the CDR3 DNA reads TGCGCCAGCAGCTTGGTTGGCGGGGGAGGCACAGATACGCAGTATTTT. It encodes CASSLVGGGGTDTQYF.

This clone was counted only a few times. V and J are TRBV2 and TRBJ1-6, with D possibly being TRBD1 (5 bases). This CDR3 is built from 19 residues. V was trimmed by 6 bases and J by 9 bases, leaving 30 bases between them. CDR1 and CDR2 from the germline V gene are SNHLY and FYNNEI. The CDR3 DNA sequence: TGTGCCAGCAGCGATAAAAGAGACAGTCCAACATGGGGAATTTCACCCCTCCACTTT. Amino acid sequence: CASSDKRDSPTWGISPLHF. The full variable domain, its missing parts supplied by reference TRBV2 and TRBJ1-6, is EPEVTQTPSHQVTQMGQEVILRCVPISNHLYFYWYRQILGQKVEFLVSFYNNEISEKSEIFDDQFSVERPDGSNFTLKIRSTKLEDSAMYFCASSDKRDSPTWGISPLHFGNGTRLTVT.

The genes are TRBV19 and TRBJ2-5; 13 bases match TRBD2. Losses at the gene ends were 5 bases for V and 5 bases for J; bases not matched to a gene: 14. The CDR3 spans 18 residues. The germline gives CDR1 LNHDA, CDR2 SQIVND (reference sequence). The CDR3 is CASSAGLTSGRFVETQYF. The DNA for the CDR3 is TGTGCCAGTAGTGCAGGATTGACTAGCGGGAGGTTTGTTGAGACCCAGTACTTC.

In its sample, this clone was seen a few times. The CDR3 sequence is CASSGVGVGSNQPQHF. CDR3 nucleotides: TGTGCCAGTAGTGGTGTCGGGGTAGGTAGCAATCAGCCCCAGCATTTT. The chain combines TRBV19 with TRBJ1-5; D is uncertain. CDR1 is LNHDA, CDR2 SQIVND, per germline (reference sequence). The CDR3 loop spans 16 amino acids. Between the trimmed V and J ends, which lost 5 bases and 0 bases, there was a span of 14 bases.

The V call is TRBV6-1, the J call TRBJ1-5; D is uncertain. This CDR3 spans 14 amino acids. Germline CDR1 is MNHNS and CDR2 is SASEGT. V gave up 3 bases and J gave up 7 bases, with 13 bases separating them. The CDR3 DNA reads as TGTGCCAGCAGTGATAAGCCCGACGCCCAGCCCCAGCATTTT. Residues: CASSDKPDAQPQHF.

The chain has TRBV6-5 and TRBJ1-1; D uncertain. With 5 bases removed from V and 5 bases from J, the gap between germline ends came to 12 bases. This CDR3 is 13 amino acids long. CDR1 is MNHEY, CDR2 SVGAGI, per germline. The CDR3 region has the DNA TGTGCCAGCAGTCGCCGCATTGGGACTGAAGCTTTCTTT. Translation gives CASSRRIGTEAFF.

The chain employs TRBV5-4 and TRBJ2-7; D possibly corresponds to TRBD1 (5 bases). V shed 0 bases and J shed 0 bases, with 10 bases lying between them. CDR3 size: 15 residues. Germline CDR1 is SGHNT and CDR2 is YYREEE (reference sequence). CDR3 sequence (DNA): TGTGCCAGCAGCTTGGCTGGAAGGGGCTCCTACGAGCAGTACTTC. This translates into CASSLAGRGSYEQYF.

In its sample, this clone was seen once. This chain links TRBV5-1 with TRBJ1-1, with D hard to call. The V end was cut by 0 bases, the J end by 0 bases, with 18 bases between. This CDR3 contains 18 residues. CDR1 is SGHRS and CDR2 is YFSETQ in the germline V gene. CDR3 sequence reads: CASSLGFPSGGLNTEAFF. Here the CDR3 DNA reads TGCGCCAGCAGCTTGGGGTTCCCCTCCGGAGGTCTGAACACTGAAGCTTTCTTT.

The genes are TRBV4-3 and TRBJ2-1; D not resolved. This CDR3 region has 15 residues. Between the trimmed V and J ends, which lost 5 bases and 0 bases, there was a span of 11 bases. Looked up from germline, CDR1 is LGHNA and CDR2 is YSLEER. The CDR3 DNA is TGCGCCAGCAGCGCCGTATCCAGCTCCTACAATGAGCAGTTCTTC. Translation gives CASSAVSSSYNEQFF.

The rearrangement uses TRBV21-1 and TRBJ2-3. TRBV21-1 is listed as a pseudogene. The CDR3 has 15 residues. CDR3 amino acids: CASSKALRRTDTQYF. The CDR3 DNA is TGTGCCAGCAGCAAAGCGCTAAGGCGCACAGATACGCAGTATTTT.

The chain joins TRBV29-1 to TRBJ1-4; no firm D call. The germline V gene has CDR1 SQVTM and CDR2 ANQGSEA. Trimming cost V 5 bases and J 4 bases, with 11 bases left between them. The CDR3 consists of 13 residues. DNA of the CDR3: TGCAGCGTTCAACAGAATAGTAATGAAAAACTGTTTTTT. The encoded protein is CSVQQNSNEKLFF.

The chain is built from TRBV18 and TRBJ1-5; 7 bases fit TRBD1. Germline CDR1 is KGHSH and CDR2 is LQKENI. With 3 bases clipped from V and 5 bases from J, the junction kept 1 base outside the gene matches. The length of the CDR3 is 13 residues. The CDR3 nucleotides are TGTGCCAGCTCACCTGACAGGGATCAGCCCCAGCATTTT. This encodes CASSPDRDQPQHF.

In DNA form, the CDR3 reads TGTGCCATCAGTGAGTCGATACAGGGGGGTTACGAGCAGTACTTC. Amino acid sequence: CAISESIQGGYEQYF. The genes are TRBV10-3 and TRBJ2-7, with 8 positions matching TRBD1. The V segment lost 0 bases and the J segment 4 bases; nucleotides outside the gene matches: 5. CDR1 is ENHRY and CDR2 is SYGVKD in the germline V gene. This CDR3 is 15 amino acids long.

Here the CDR3 DNA reads TGTGCCAGCAGCGGGGGGGGAAGAACCTACGAGCAGTACTTC. Residues: CASSGGGRTYEQYF. The J gene is TRBJ2-7, the V gene TRBV5-4; 7 nucleotides align to TRBD2. The CDR3 extends over 14 amino acids. V shed 4 bases and J 2 bases; nucleotides not matched to a gene: 6. The germline V gene has CDR1 SGHNT and CDR2 YYREEE (reference sequence).

V is TRBV7-9 and J is TRBJ1-4; the match to TRBD1 covers 8 bases. V lost 1 base and J lost 1; bases outside the gene matches: 5. Germline assignment: CDR1 SEHNR and CDR2 FQNEAQ (reference sequence). The CDR3 consists of 17 residues. The CDR3 DNA sequence: TGTGCCAGCAGCTTAGTAGTTGACAGGGGAACTAATGAAAAACTGTTTTTT. It is translated as CASSLVVDRGTNEKLFF.

J is TRBJ2-1 and V is TRBV7-9, with D unresolved. The CDR3 runs 15 residues. Germline CDR1 and CDR2: SEHNR and FQNEAQ (reference sequence). The V and J ends lost 5 bases and 6 bases respectively, with 17 bases between them. CDR3 bases: TGTGCCAGCAGCCTCGACCACCCGCGACCCAATGAGCAGTTCTTC. It specifies CASSLDHPRPNEQFF.

This chain joins TRBV10-3 and TRBJ2-4, with TRBD1 matching 7 bases. Germline assignment: CDR1 ENHRY and CDR2 SYGVKD. V lost 3 bases, J lost 6 bases, and 2 bases stayed unmatched. The CDR3 runs 13 residues. The CDR3 region has the DNA TGTGCCATCAGTGAAGGGGGCGGAAACATTCAGTACTTC. Its protein is CAISEGGGNIQYF.

This sequence joins TRBV10-3 and TRBJ2-7; D might be TRBD1 (6 bases). V was pared by 5 bases and J by 0 bases, with 8 bases between. Per germline, CDR1 ENHRY and CDR2 SYGVKD. The CDR3 is made up of 13 amino acids. Here the CDR3 reads CAISRQDSYEQYF. The CDR3 nucleotides are TGTGCCATCAGTCGACAGGACTCCTACGAGCAGTACTTC.

This clone appeared a few times. CDR3 DNA sequence: TGTGCCAGCTTCCTGCGGGGGGCTCGGGATACGCAGTATTTT. It encodes CASFLRGARDTQYF. V is TRBV11-2 and J is TRBJ2-3; 8 bases agree with TRBD2. There are 14 residues in the CDR3. Germline values: CDR1 SGHAT, CDR2 FQNNGV. V lost 8 bases and J lost 6; bases outside the gene matches: 10. The variable domain in full, completed from reference TRBV11-2 and TRBJ2-3, reads EAGVAQSPRYKIIEKRQSVAFWCNPISGHATLYWYQQILGQGPKLLIQFQNNGVVDDSQLPKDRFSAERLKGVDSTLKIQPAKLEDSAVYLCASFLRGARDTQYFGPGTRLTVL.